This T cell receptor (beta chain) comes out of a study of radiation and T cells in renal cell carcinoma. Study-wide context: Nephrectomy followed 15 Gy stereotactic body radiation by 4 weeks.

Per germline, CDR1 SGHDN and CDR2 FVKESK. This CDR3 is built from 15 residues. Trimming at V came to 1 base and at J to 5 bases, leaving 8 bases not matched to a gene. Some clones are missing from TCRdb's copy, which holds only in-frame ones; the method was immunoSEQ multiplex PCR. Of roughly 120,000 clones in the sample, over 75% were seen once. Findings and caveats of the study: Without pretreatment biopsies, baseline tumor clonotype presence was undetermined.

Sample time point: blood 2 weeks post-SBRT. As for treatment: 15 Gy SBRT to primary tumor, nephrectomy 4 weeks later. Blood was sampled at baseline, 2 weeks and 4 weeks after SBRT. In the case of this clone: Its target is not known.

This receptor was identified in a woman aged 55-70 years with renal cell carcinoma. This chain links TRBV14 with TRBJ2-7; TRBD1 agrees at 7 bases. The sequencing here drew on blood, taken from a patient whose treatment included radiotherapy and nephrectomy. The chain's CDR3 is CASSQGAGGWNEQYF. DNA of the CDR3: TGTGCCAGCAGCCAAGGAGCAGGGGGTTGGAACGAGCAGTACTTC.